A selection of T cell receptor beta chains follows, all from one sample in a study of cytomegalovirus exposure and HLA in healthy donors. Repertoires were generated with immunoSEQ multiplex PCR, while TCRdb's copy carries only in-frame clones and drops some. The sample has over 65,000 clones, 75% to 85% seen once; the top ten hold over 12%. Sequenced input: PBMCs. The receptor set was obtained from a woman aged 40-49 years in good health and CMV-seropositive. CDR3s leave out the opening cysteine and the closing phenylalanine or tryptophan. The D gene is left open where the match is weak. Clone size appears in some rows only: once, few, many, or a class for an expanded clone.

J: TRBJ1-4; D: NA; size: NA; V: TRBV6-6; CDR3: ASRDRTGEKLF
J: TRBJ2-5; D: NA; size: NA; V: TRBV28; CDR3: ASKVGAEKRETQY
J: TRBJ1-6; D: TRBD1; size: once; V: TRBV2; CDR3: ASSATGVENSPLH
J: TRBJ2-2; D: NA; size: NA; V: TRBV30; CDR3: AWSVGAGPDTGELF
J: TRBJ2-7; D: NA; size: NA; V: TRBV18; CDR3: ASSRPSAYEQY
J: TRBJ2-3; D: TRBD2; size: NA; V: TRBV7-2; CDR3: ASSLTSGTDTQY
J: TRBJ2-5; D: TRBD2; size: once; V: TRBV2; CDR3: ASSPWGGTETQY
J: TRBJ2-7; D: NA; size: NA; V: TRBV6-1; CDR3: ASSEAFGGISYEQY
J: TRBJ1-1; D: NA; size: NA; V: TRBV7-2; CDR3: ASSFLTENTEAF
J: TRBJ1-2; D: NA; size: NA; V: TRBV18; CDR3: ASSPLDSPDGYT
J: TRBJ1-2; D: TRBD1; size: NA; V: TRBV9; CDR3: ASSVEGQGRNGYT
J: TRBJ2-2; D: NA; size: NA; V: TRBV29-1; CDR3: SVDPGLTGELF
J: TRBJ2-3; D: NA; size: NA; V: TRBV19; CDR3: ASSINPRSTDTQY
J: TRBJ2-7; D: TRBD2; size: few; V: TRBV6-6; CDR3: ASNRGTSAYEQY
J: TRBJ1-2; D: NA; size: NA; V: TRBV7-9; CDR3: ASSLNYGYT
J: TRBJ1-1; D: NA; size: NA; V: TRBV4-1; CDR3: ASSSSSRNTEAF